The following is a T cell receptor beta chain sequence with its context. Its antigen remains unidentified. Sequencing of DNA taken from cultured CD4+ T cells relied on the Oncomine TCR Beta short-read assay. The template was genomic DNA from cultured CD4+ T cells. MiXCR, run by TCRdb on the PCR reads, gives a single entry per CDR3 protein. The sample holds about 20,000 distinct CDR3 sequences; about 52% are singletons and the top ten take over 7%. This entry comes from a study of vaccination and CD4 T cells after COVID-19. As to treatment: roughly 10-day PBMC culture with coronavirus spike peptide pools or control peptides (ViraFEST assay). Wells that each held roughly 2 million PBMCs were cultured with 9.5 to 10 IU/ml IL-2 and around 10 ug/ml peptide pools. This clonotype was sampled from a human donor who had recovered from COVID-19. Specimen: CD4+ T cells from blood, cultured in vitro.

Here the CDR3 reads CASSFPPGQLQYF. The CDR3 nucleotides read TGTGCCAGCAGCTTCCCCCCGGGACAGCTGCAGTATTTT. The chain is built from TRBV7-8 and TRBJ2-3; 7 nucleotides line up with TRBD1. The J segment lost 11 bases and the V segment lost 3 bases, leaving 8 bases of the junction unmatched. The CDR3 extends over 13 amino acids. Germline V gene sequence: CDR1 SGHVS, CDR2 FQNEAQ.